This entry describes one TCR beta chain. Its antigen remains unidentified. The sample originates from a study of human T cells and chemical hapten exposure. Looking at the study overall: Largely, small differences in pooled library volume made per-sample TCR yields vary. Study results and caveats: No shift was seen in TCRs above 1 in 1000 frequency with DPC sensitization.

The CDR3 runs to 13 residues. The germline V gene has CDR1 SGDLS and CDR2 YYNGEE. Trimming took off 3 bases at V and 2 bases at J, with 7 bases between the two ends. In TCRdb, the 5' RACE reads were re-called with MiXCR into one record per CDR3 protein. The sample consists of around 100,000 distinct CDR3 sequences, 19% of them appearing once. The study extracted total RNA from unfractionated whole blood. V usage is TRBV9 and J usage is TRBJ2-3, with D uncertain. This receptor was obtained from a human donor in good health. In nucleotides, the CDR3 is TGTGCCAGCAGCGCGACACTCACAGATACGCAGTATTTT. Its translation is CASSATLTDTQYF.